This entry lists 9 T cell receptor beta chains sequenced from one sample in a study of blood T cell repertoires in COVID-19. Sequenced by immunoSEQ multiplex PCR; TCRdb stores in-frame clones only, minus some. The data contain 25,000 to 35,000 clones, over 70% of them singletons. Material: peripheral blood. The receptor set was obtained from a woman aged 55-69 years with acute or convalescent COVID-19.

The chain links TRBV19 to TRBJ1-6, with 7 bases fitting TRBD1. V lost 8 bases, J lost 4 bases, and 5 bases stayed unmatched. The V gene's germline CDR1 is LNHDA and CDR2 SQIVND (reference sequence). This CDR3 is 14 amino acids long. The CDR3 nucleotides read TGTGCCAGTGCGGGACAGCTGTATAATTCACCCCTCCACTTT. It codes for CASAGQLYNSPLHF.

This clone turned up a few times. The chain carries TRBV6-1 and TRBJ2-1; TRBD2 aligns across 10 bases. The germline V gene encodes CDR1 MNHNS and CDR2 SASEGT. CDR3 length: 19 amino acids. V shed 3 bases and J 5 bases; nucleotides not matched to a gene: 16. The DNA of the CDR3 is TGTGCCAGCAGTGAGGCCCCCGGTCTAGCGGGGGCGAGAAACAATGAGCAGTTCTTC. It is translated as CASSEAPGLAGARNNEQFF.

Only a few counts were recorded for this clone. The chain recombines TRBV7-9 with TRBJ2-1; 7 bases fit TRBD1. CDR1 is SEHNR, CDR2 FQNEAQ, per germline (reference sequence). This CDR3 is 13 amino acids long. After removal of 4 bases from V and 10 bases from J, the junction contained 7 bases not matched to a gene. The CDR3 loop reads CASSSQGVGEQFF. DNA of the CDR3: TGTGCCAGCAGCTCCCAGGGGGTGGGGGAGCAGTTCTTC. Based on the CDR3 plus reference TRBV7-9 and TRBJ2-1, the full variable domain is DTGVSQNPRHKITKRGQNVTFRCDPISEHNRLYWYRQTLGQGPEFLTYFQNEAQLEKSRLLSDRFSAERPKGSFSTLEIQRTEQGDSAMYLCASSSQGVGEQFFGPGTRLTVL.

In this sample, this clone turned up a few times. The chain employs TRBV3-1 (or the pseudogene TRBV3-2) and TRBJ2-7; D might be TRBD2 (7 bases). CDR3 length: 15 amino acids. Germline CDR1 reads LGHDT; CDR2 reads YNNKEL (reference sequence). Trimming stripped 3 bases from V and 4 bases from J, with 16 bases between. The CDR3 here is CASSQSRGLMYEQYF. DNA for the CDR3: TGTGCCAGCAGCCAGTCGCGGGGGCTGATGTACGAGCAGTACTTC.

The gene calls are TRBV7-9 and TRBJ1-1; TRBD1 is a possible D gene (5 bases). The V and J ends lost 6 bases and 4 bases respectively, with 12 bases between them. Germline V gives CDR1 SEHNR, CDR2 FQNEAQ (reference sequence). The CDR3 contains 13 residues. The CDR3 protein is CASSSGLITEAFF. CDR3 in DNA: TGTGCCAGCAGTTCGGGACTGATCACTGAAGCTTTCTTT.

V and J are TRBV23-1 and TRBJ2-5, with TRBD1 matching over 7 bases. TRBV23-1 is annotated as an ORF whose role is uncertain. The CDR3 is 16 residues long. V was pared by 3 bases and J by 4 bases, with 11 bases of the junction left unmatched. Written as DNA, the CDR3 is TGCGCCAGCAGTCAGGTGGGCACAGGGGACGGAGAGACCCAGTACTTC. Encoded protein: CASSQVGTGDGETQYF.

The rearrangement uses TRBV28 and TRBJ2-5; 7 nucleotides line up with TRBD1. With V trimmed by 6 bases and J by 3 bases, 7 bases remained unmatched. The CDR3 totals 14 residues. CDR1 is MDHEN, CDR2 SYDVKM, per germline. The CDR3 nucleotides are TGTGCCAGCAGGGAGCAAGGGGGCGAAGAGACCCAGTACTTC. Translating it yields CASREQGGEETQYF. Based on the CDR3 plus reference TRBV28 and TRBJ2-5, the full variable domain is DVKVTQSSRYLVKRTGEKVFLECVQDMDHENMFWYRQDPGLGLRLIYFSYDVKMKEKGDIPEGYSVSREKKERFSLILESASTNQTSMYLCASREQGGEETQYFGPGTRLLVL.

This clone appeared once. The CDR3 sequence is CASSNPTERNQPQHF. In DNA, the CDR3 is TGTGCCAGCAGCAACCCGACAGAGCGCAATCAGCCCCAGCATTTT. V is TRBV6-5 and J is TRBJ1-5; D possibly corresponds to TRBD1 (5 bases). Trimming removed 6 bases at V and 2 bases at J, with 14 bases between. Germline assignment: CDR1 MNHEY and CDR2 SVGAGI. The CDR3 has 15 residues.

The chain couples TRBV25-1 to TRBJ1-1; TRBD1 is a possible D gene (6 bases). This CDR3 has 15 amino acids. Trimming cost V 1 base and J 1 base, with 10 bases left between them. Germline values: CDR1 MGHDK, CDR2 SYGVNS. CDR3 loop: CASSESLGANTEAFF. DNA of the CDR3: TGTGCCAGCAGTGAATCCTTGGGGGCGAACACTGAAGCTTTCTTT.